These T cell receptor beta chains were read from a single sample in a study of OX40 agonist ivuxolimab in advanced cancers. The data were produced by immunoSEQ multiplex PCR, yet TCRdb's version contains in-frame clones alone and is incomplete. The sample lists about 32,000 clones, about four fifths occurring once. Sequencing was performed on CD4+ or CD8+ T cells sorted from blood, taken in a trial of the OX40 agonist ivuxolimab. The receptor source for this set is an adult with an advanced solid tumor such as melanoma, head and neck, liver or kidney cancer. The CDR3 runs from the conserved cysteine through the conserved F or W. D genes are given only for firm matches. Clone size is stated in some rows and not others, as once, few, many or a class when expanded.

v_call,j_call,clone_size,d_call,cdr3_aa,cdr3_nt
TRBV6-6,TRBJ2-3,NA,NA,CASSFGGGRDTQYF,TGTGCCAGCAGTTTCGGTGGGGGGCGAGATACGCAGTATTTT
TRBV18,TRBJ2-7,NA,NA,CASSLRQGVEQYF,TGTGCCAGCTCACTGAGGCAGGGAGTCGAGCAGTACTTC
TRBV19,TRBJ1-1,NA,TRBD1,CASSVRTGGENTEAFF,TGTGCCAGTAGCGTAAGGACAGGTGGAGAGAACACTGAAGCTTTCTTT
TRBV19,TRBJ1-2,NA,TRBD1,CASSIDPTGEGYGYTF,TGTGCCAGTAGTATAGATCCGACAGGGGAGGGCTATGGCTACACCTTC
TRBV4-3,TRBJ2-3,once,NA,CASSLAGGRGDTQYF,TGCGCCAGCAGCCTTGCCGGGGGCCGAGGGGATACGCAGTATTTT
TRBV28,TRBJ2-2,NA,TRBD2,CASSFSGLNTGELFF,TGTGCCAGCAGTTTTAGCGGGTTGAACACCGGGGAGCTGTTTTTT
TRBV7-2,TRBJ1-5,NA,TRBD1,CASSPTGAYNQPQHF,TGTGCCAGCAGCCCGACAGGGGCCTACAATCAGCCCCAGCATTTT
TRBV7-2,TRBJ2-1,NA,TRBD2,CASSLGVGLLYNEQFF,TGTGCCAGCAGCTTAGGTGTGGGACTACTATACAATGAGCAGTTCTTC
TRBV11-3,TRBJ1-1,NA,NA,CASSLRTDTEAFF,TGTGCCAGCAGCTTACGGACGGACACTGAAGCTTTCTTT
TRBV7-9,TRBJ1-3,NA,NA,CASRGRAVGNTIYF,TGTGCCAGCAGGGGTAGGGCAGTAGGAAACACCATATATTTT
TRBV29-1,TRBJ2-6,few,NA,CSVVGGFSGANVLTF,TGCAGCGTTGTCGGCGGTTTCTCTGGGGCCAACGTCCTGACTTTC
TRBV6-5,TRBJ2-1,NA,NA,CASSYARPDYNEQFF,TGTGCCAGCAGTTACGCTCGGCCGGATTACAATGAGCAGTTCTTC
TRBV11-2,TRBJ2-5,NA,TRBD1,CASSPLRDSQETQYF,TGTGCCAGCAGCCCGCTCCGGGACAGCCAAGAGACCCAGTACTTC
TRBV6-5,TRBJ1-5,NA,NA,CASWDTPSNQPQHF,TGTGCCAGCTGGGACACTCCTAGCAATCAGCCCCAGCATTTT
TRBV7-8,TRBJ2-1,NA,TRBD2,CASSLLAGMDRNEQFF,TGTGCCAGCAGCTTACTAGCGGGGATGGACAGGAATGAGCAGTTCTTC
TRBV7-2,TRBJ2-7,NA,TRBD2,CASSASLSGGAYEQYF,TGTGCCAGCAGTGCTTCCCTTAGCGGGGGGGCTTACGAGCAGTACTTC
TRBV6-5,TRBJ1-1,NA,NA,CASVGGRARNTEAFF,TGTGCCAGTGTAGGGGGACGGGCGCGGAACACTGAAGCTTTCTTT
TRBV7-2,TRBJ1-1,NA,NA,CASSLAMGERAFF,TGTGCCAGCAGCTTAGCGATGGGGGAGCGGGCTTTCTTT
TRBV11-1,TRBJ1-1,NA,NA,CASTVSWDNTEAFF,TGTGCCAGCACCGTAAGCTGGGACAACACTGAAGCTTTCTTT
TRBV6-5,TRBJ1-4,NA,NA,CASSPQGNEKLFF,TGTGCCAGCAGTCCGCAGGGAAATGAAAAACTGTTTTTT
TRBV6-1,TRBJ2-2,NA,NA,CASSSARTGELFF,TGTGCCAGCAGTTCCGCCCGAACCGGGGAGCTGTTTTTT